The 32 T cell receptor beta chains below were found in one sample sequenced in a study of cytomegalovirus exposure and HLA in healthy donors (dated by TCRdb to 2016 to 2017). Library preparation used the immunoSEQ multiplex PCR assay. For the multiplex PCR, a mixture combining 60 forward primers for TCR Vbeta segments and 13 reverse primers for TCR Jbeta segments was used. TCRdb retrieved this table from immuneACCESS and kept in-frame rearrangements only. Not all clones are present; in checked studies, unresolved V genes account for under half, and no reason is known for the remainder. The sample table contains about 160,000 clones; only one count was recorded for about 80% of them. Of the sample, roughly 10% is held by the ten largest clones. Sequencing was done on a sample of PBMCs. The receptors were gathered from a man aged 18 to 35 in good health and CMV-seropositive.

This clone was picked up a small number of times. This chain uses TRBV5-5 with TRBJ1-3; D is perhaps TRBD1 (5 bases). CDR1 is SGHKS, CDR2 YYEKEE, per germline (reference sequence). Trimming removed 2 bases from V and 2 bases from J, with 14 bases in between. This CDR3 region has 16 residues. The CDR3 nucleotides read TGTGCCAGCAGCTTCAGGAGAGACAGCGCTGGAAACACCATATATTTT. The encoded protein is CASSFRRDSAGNTIYF. Full variable domain (rest looked up from reference TRBV5-5 and TRBJ1-3): DAGVTQSPTHLIKTRGQQVTLRCSPISGHKSVSWYQQVLGQGPQFIFQYYEKEERGRGNFPDRFSARQFPNYSSELNVNALLLGDSALYLCASSFRRDSAGNTIYFGEGSWLTVV.

The chain carries TRBV4-2 and TRBJ1-5; D is ambiguous. V was cut by 3 bases and J by 0 bases, with 12 bases left in between. Germline values: CDR1 LGHNA, CDR2 YNFKEQ. The CDR3 has 16 residues. CDR3 nucleotide sequence: TGTGCCAGCAGCCATGATGACGGGAATAGCAATCAGCCCCAGCATTTT. This sequence encodes CASSHDDGNSNQPQHF.

This chain uses TRBV18 with TRBJ1-3; no clear D. The CDR3 has 15 residues. Germline CDR1 KGHSH, CDR2 LQKENI. V was pared by 0 bases and J by 0 bases, with 6 bases between. CDR3 loop: CASSPPAVSGNTIYF. The CDR3 DNA reads TGTGCCAGCTCACCACCGGCAGTCTCTGGAAACACCATATATTTT.

The chain employs TRBV5-1 and TRBJ2-5; D may be TRBD2 (7 bases). The CDR3 sequence is 15 residues long. V was clipped by 1 base and J by 4 bases, with 14 bases between them. Germline V gives CDR1 SGHRS, CDR2 YFSETQ. The CDR3 reads CASSLLGGLGETQYF. DNA of the CDR3: TGCGCCAGCAGCTTGTTGGGGGGGCTCGGAGAGACCCAGTACTTC. The full variable domain, in which reference TRBV5-1 and TRBJ2-5 provide the parts outside the CDR3, is KAGVTQTPRYLIKTRGQQVTLSCSPISGHRSVSWYQQTPGQGLQFLFEYFSETQRNKGNFPGRFSGRQFSNSRSEMNVSTLELGDSALYLCASSLLGGLGETQYFGPGTRLLVL.

CDR3: CASRAEGGGAFF. DNA of the CDR3: TGTGCCAGCAGAGCGGAGGGGGGGGGAGCTTTCTTT. This chain uses TRBV6-5 with TRBJ1-1; the D gene is possibly TRBD1 (6 bases). V was clipped by 6 bases and J by 10 bases, with 15 bases between them. Looked up from germline, CDR1 is MNHEY and CDR2 is SVGAGI. CDR3 size: 12 residues.

This chain's CDR3 is CASSYTASQAGELFF. CDR3 coding DNA: TGTGCCAGCAGTTATACGGCCAGTCAGGCCGGGGAGCTGTTTTTT. The chain is built from TRBV6-6 and TRBJ2-2; D remains ambiguous. Trimming removed 3 bases from V and 6 bases from J, with 14 bases in between. This CDR3 is built from 15 residues. Germline loops: CDR1 MNHNY, CDR2 SVGAGI (reference sequence).

The genes are TRBV12-5 and TRBJ1-2; no clear D. Trimming left V 0 bases short and J 4 bases short, with 9 bases between. The CDR3 consists of 14 residues. Germline lookup yields CDR1 LGHNT and CDR2 FRNRAP. The CDR3 protein is CASGLVLGTYGYTF. The DNA of the CDR3 is TGTGCTAGTGGTTTGGTACTAGGAACCTATGGCTACACCTTC. Full variable domain (missing parts from reference TRBV12-5 and TRBJ1-2): DARVTQTPRHKVTEMGQEVTMRCQPILGHNTVFWYRQTMMQGLELLAYFRNRAPLDDSGMPKDRFSAEMPDATLATLKIQPSEPRDSAVYFCASGLVLGTYGYTFGSGTRLTVV.

This clone was found a few times. The chain joins TRBV7-9 to TRBJ2-7; 9 bases match TRBD1. This CDR3 contains 14 residues. Germline values: CDR1 SEHNR, CDR2 FQNEAQ (reference sequence). With 5 bases clipped from V and 0 bases from J, the junction kept 2 bases outside the gene matches. The CDR3 is CASSLQGASYEQYF. The CDR3, as DNA: TGTGCCAGCAGCCTACAGGGGGCCTCCTACGAGCAGTACTTC.

The V and J genes are TRBV4-1 and TRBJ2-7, with D possibly being TRBD2 (6 bases). Trimming pared 1 base from V and 6 bases from J, leaving 10 bases between. CDR1 and CDR2 from the germline V gene are MGHRA and YSYEKL. This CDR3 has 13 amino acids. The CDR3 nucleotides are TGCGCCAGCAGCCAAGCCGCGGAGGGCGAGCAGTACTTC. This gives the protein CASSQAAEGEQYF.

V usage is TRBV7-8 and J usage is TRBJ1-1; 7 bases are shared with TRBD1. Losses at the gene ends were 3 bases for V and 0 bases for J; bases not matched to a gene: 4. This CDR3 is 15 amino acids long. Germline V CDR1 and CDR2: SGHVS, FQNEAQ. CDR3 residues: CASSLGQTLNTEAFF. The DNA for the CDR3 is TGTGCCAGCAGCTTGGGACAGACTTTGAACACTGAAGCTTTCTTT.

The chain links TRBV7-9 to TRBJ2-7, with unresolved D. Germline values: CDR1 SEHNR, CDR2 FQNEAQ (reference sequence). With 4 bases removed from V and 6 bases from J, the gap between germline ends came to 13 bases. The CDR3 sequence is 13 residues long. The DNA of the CDR3 is TGTGCCAGCAGCTCCCCCCCCGTCCCCGAGCAGTACTTC. Translated, it gives CASSSPPVPEQYF.

The rearrangement joins TRBV28 to TRBJ2-7; weak D call: TRBD2 (6 bases). Germline values: CDR1 MDHEN, CDR2 SYDVKM. The CDR3 runs 14 residues. The V end was cut by 3 bases, the J end by 4 bases, with 13 bases between. The CDR3 DNA is TGTGCCAGCAGTTTGGGGACTGTTCGTTACGAGCAGTACTTC. Translating it yields CASSLGTVRYEQYF.

The chain links TRBV7-8 to TRBJ2-7; 7 bases are shared with TRBD1. This CDR3 spans 15 amino acids. Germline trimming cut 5 bases from V and 4 bases from J; bases unmatched to any gene: 11. Germline V gene sequence: CDR1 SGHVS, CDR2 FQNEAQ. The CDR3 loop reads CASSPQTGSMYEQYF. The CDR3 DNA is TGTGCCAGCAGCCCACAGACAGGGTCGATGTACGAGCAGTACTTC.

The chain employs TRBV21-1 and TRBJ2-5; the table's D call, TRBD2, was not checked against the DNA. TRBV21-1 is a pseudogene locus. This CDR3 is built from 11 residues. Here the CDR3 DNA reads TGTGCCAGCCGGAGCGGAGAGACCCAGTACTTC. As protein: CASRSGETQYF.

The rearrangement uses TRBV7-8 and TRBJ1-2; tentative D call: TRBD1 (5 bases). The CDR3 extends over 13 amino acids. Trimming removed 8 bases from V and 4 bases from J, with 14 bases in between. Germline V lookup: CDR1 SGHVS, CDR2 FQNEAQ. DNA of the CDR3: TGTGCCAGCTCTCCCAGGGTGGCCTATGGCTACACCTTC. The encoded protein is CASSPRVAYGYTF. Looking up the rest from reference TRBV7-8 and TRBJ1-2 gives the full variable domain: GAGVSQSPRYKVAKRGQDVALRCDPISGHVSLFWYQQALGQGPEFLTYFQNEAQLDKSGLPSDRFFAERPEGSVSTLKIQRTQQEDSAVYLCASSPRVAYGYTFGSGTRLTVV.

The CDR3 loop reads CSVAMGDSNQPQHF. DNA for the CDR3: TGCAGCGTTGCCATGGGAGACAGCAATCAGCCCCAGCATTTT. The chain combines TRBV29-1 with TRBJ1-5, with D uncertain. V lost 4 bases and J 1 base, leaving 11 bases between the germline ends. The CDR3 runs to 14 residues. Germline V gives CDR1 SQVTM, CDR2 ANQGSEA.

V gene TRBV10-2 combines with J gene TRBJ2-7; no definite D call. Trimming stripped 10 bases from V and 7 bases from J, with 17 bases between. Germline V gene sequence: CDR1 WSHSY, CDR2 SAAADI. This CDR3 spans 12 amino acids. The CDR3 is CATLNGPTEQYF. DNA of the CDR3: TGCGCCACCCTCAACGGCCCGACTGAGCAGTACTTC.

The chain carries TRBV2 and TRBJ1-1, with D uncertain. This CDR3 comprises 15 residues. V shed 6 bases and J shed 6 bases, with 20 bases lying between them. CDR1 is SNHLY and CDR2 is FYNNEI in the germline V gene. Written as DNA, the CDR3 is TGTGCCAGCAGCGGCCCGGCAGGCGGGCGTGCTGAAGCTTTCTTT. It yields the protein CASSGPAGGRAEAFF.

This clone was picked up one time. This chain links TRBV30 with TRBJ1-1, with 8 bases identical to TRBD1. This CDR3 region has 12 residues. The trim removed 5 bases at V and 1 base at J, leaving 0 bases unmatched. Germline CDR1 GTSNPN, CDR2 SVGIG (reference sequence). The CDR3 protein is CAWGTGNTEAFF. For the CDR3, the DNA is TGTGCCTGGGGGACAGGGAACACTGAAGCTTTCTTT.

Note on this clone: The junction differs from germline at one of its ends, possibly a read error. The genes are TRBV7-3 and TRBJ1-1; TRBD1 is a possible D gene (6 bases). Germline V gene lookup returns CDR1 SGHTA and CDR2 FQGTGA. The CDR3 runs to 14 residues. The CDR3 region has the DNA TGTGCCAGCACTGCCTTGCTTGGGGCAGGGGACCTTGTCTTT. Translation gives CASTALLGAGDLVF. Complete variable domain (other parts from reference TRBV7-3 and TRBJ1-1): GAGVSQTPSNKVTEKGKYVELRCDPISGHTALYWYRQSLGQGPEFLIYFQGTGAADDSGLPNDRFFAVRPEGSVSTLKIQRTERGDSAVYLCASTALLGAGDLVFGQGTRLTVV.

V gene TRBV9 combines with J gene TRBJ2-5; unclear D gene. Near its end, the DNA agrees better with TRBJ2-7, so the J call may be wrong. Germline CDR1 reads SGDLS; CDR2 reads YYNGEE. The CDR3 has 12 amino acids. The CDR3: CASSPGSYEQYF. DNA of the CDR3: TGTGCCAGCAGCCCGGGTTCCTACGAGCAGTACTTC.

The CDR3 reads CASSSWAKSGQPQHF. CDR3 DNA sequence: TGTGCCAGCAGCTCGTGGGCCAAGTCGGGGCAGCCCCAGCATTTT. The V gene is TRBV5-5, the J gene TRBJ1-5; D uncertain. Germline loops: CDR1 SGHKS, CDR2 YYEKEE (reference sequence). This CDR3 contains 15 residues. V shed 3 bases and J shed 7 bases, with 17 bases lying between them.

The chain combines TRBV29-1 with TRBJ2-7; tentative D call: TRBD1 (6 bases). The CDR3 has 15 residues. V dropped 0 bases and J dropped 4 bases, with 16 bases sitting between them. The germline V gene has CDR1 SQVTM and CDR2 ANQGSEA. The CDR3 DNA is TGCAGCGTTGAAGATCTAGGGGGAGAGGGGTACGAGCAGTACTTC. Its protein is CSVEDLGGEGYEQYF.

In DNA form, the CDR3 reads TGTGCAAGTCGCTTAGCATACGGGACACAGGGATTCGACTACGAGCAGTACTTC. Its protein is CASRLAYGTQGFDYEQYF. The rearrangement uses TRBV12-2 and TRBJ2-7; the table gives TRBD1 as D, unverified against the DNA. TRBV12-2 constitutes a pseudogene. The CDR3 spans 18 residues.

The rearrangement joins TRBV2 to TRBJ2-7; no firm D call. The ends were cut back, 1 base at V and 6 bases at J, with 19 bases in the middle. The CDR3 covers 16 residues. Germline loops: CDR1 SNHLY, CDR2 FYNNEI. This CDR3 is CASSEVGISPFREQYF. CDR3 DNA sequence: TGTGCCAGCAGTGAAGTCGGTATATCCCCTTTCCGCGAGCAGTACTTC.

V and J are TRBV6-1 and TRBJ2-7; maybe TRBD1 (5 bases). This CDR3 has 12 amino acids. The germline V gene encodes CDR1 MNHNS and CDR2 SASEGT. Trimming stripped 6 bases from V and 4 bases from J, with 10 bases between. CDR3 sequence (DNA): TGTGCCAGCAGGACTCAGGGTTACGAGCAGTACTTC. Translation: CASRTQGYEQYF.

The V gene is TRBV30, the J gene TRBJ2-3; D is possibly TRBD1 (6 bases). CDR1 and CDR2 (germline): GTSNPN, SVGIG (reference sequence). There are 16 residues in the CDR3. V lost 4 bases and J lost 4, with 21 bases in between. Here the CDR3 reads CAWNLRGTRHADTQYF. CDR3 in DNA: TGTGCCTGGAACCTGAGGGGGACAAGGCACGCAGATACGCAGTATTTT.

In regard to this clone: This CDR3 is missing its conserved last phenylalanine or tryptophan, likely due to a read error. The chain carries TRBV4-1 and TRBJ1-6; 9 bases line up with TRBD1. The V and J ends lost 5 bases and 6 bases, in that order; junction bases with no gene match: 8. This CDR3 region has 16 residues. Germline assignment: CDR1 MGHRA and CDR2 YSYEKL. DNA for the CDR3: TGCGCCAGCAGCTTCCTCGCGGGACAGGGTAATTCACCCCTCCACCTT. Its translation: CASSFLAGQGNSPLHL.

The chain has TRBV7-2 and TRBJ2-1, with 14 nucleotides matching TRBD2. The CDR3 totals 16 residues. J gave up 8 bases and V 4 bases, and 7 bases lay outside the gene matches. Germline assignment: CDR1 SGHTA and CDR2 FQGNSA. CDR3 DNA: TGTGCCAGCAGCTCTGCCGGGACTAGCGGGAGCTATGAGCAGTTCTTC. Translating gives CASSSAGTSGSYEQFF.

The chain combines TRBV5-8 with TRBJ2-7, with D possibly TRBD2 on 7 matching bases. Trimming left V 3 bases short and J 4 bases short, with 23 bases between. Germline V gene sequence: CDR1 SGHTS, CDR2 YDEGEE. The CDR3 extends over 17 amino acids. The CDR3 loop reads CASSSKTRGALLYEQYF. The CDR3 nucleotides read TGTGCCAGCAGCTCAAAGACCCGGGGGGCACTCTTGTACGAGCAGTACTTC.

The table lists this clone with a few counts. CDR3 DNA: TGTGCCAGCAGTGAAAGGTTGGGACAGTCAACCTACGAGCAGTACTTC. It codes for CASSERLGQSTYEQYF. This chain joins TRBV25-1 and TRBJ2-7; 7 positions agree with TRBD1. V shed 2 bases, J shed 2 bases, and the junction held 9 bases outside the gene matches. The CDR3 has 16 amino acids. Germline CDR1 and CDR2: MGHDK and SYGVNS.

This chain connects TRBV10-2 to TRBJ1-1; no definite D call. V was shortened by 5 bases and J by 1 base, with 11 bases between the two germline ends. This CDR3 spans 14 amino acids. Germline V lookup: CDR1 WSHSY, CDR2 SAAADI. DNA for the CDR3: TGCGCCAGCAGTAAATGGGAGACGAACACTGAAGCTTTCTTT. It is translated as CASSKWETNTEAFF.